This T cell receptor beta chain came from a study of cytomegalovirus exposure and HLA in healthy donors. Whole-study context: The 120 or so validation repertoires used a platform that matched the one used for the 550 to 800 first-cohort repertoires, as a later analysis reported.

As regards this clone: Its target is not known.

The CDR3 extends over 15 amino acids. The V end lost 5 bases, the J end lost 6 bases, and 16 bases lay between the germline ends. CDR1 is PRHDT, CDR2 FYEKMQ, per germline (reference sequence). Clones were sequenced by immunoSEQ multiplex PCR, and TCRdb holds only the in-frame ones, with some missing. Altogether roughly 75,000 clones are present, approximately 95% being singletons, with the ten largest covering approximately 2.1%. Study-wide results and limits: Researchers counted around 170 TCR beta chains as cytomegalovirus-associated. Rare TCR sequences predominated, though certain public TCRs were found in many donors.

Sequences were obtained from PBMCs. The chain is built from TRBV13 and TRBJ1-4; a possible D gene is TRBD1 (6 bases). The sequence derives from a woman younger than 30 in good health and CMV-seronegative. The CDR3 loop is CASSLRTALDEKLFF. The CDR3 DNA reads as TGTGCCAGCAGCCTAAGGACAGCTCTCGATGAAAAACTGTTTTTT.